This T cell receptor beta chain was captured in a study of cytomegalovirus exposure and HLA in healthy donors. The CDR3 contains 15 residues. V lost 3 bases to trimming and J lost 2 bases, with 11 bases between them. Germline V gene sequence: CDR1 MNHEY, CDR2 SMNVEV (reference sequence). Broader study findings: Three CMV-associated chains were confirmed in vitro to be specific for CMV antigens. Rarity marked most TCR sequences, yet some public TCRs occurred in many donors.

TCRdb keeps only in-frame clones here, not all; method: immunoSEQ multiplex PCR. The table has under 85,000 clones, roughly 95% seen once; the top ten hold approximately 3.6%. A word on this clone: Its antigen is currently unknown.

The clonotype comes from a young woman in good health and CMV-seropositive. V gene TRBV27 combines with J gene TRBJ1-5, with a tentative D call TRBD1 (5 bases). The sample consisted of PBMCs. CDR3 sequence reads: CASSFAREGNQPQHF. For the CDR3, the DNA is TGTGCCAGCAGTTTTGCCAGGGAGGGCAATCAGCCCCAGCATTTT.